The present entry profiles one T cell receptor beta chain with its context. Authors' processing steps: Quantification of nucleated cells was approximated via reference gene primer amplification. Sequenced by immunoSEQ multiplex PCR; TCRdb stores in-frame clones only, minus some. Clone size and V and J calls were adopted from that table, with D and trimming inferred from the DNA. The sample has about 140,000 clones; 85% to 90% are singletons. These data belong to a study of blood T cell repertoires in COVID-19. Study-level information: Sources were T cells, B-cell-depleted T cells, or PBMCs; the material itself was cDNA or gDNA.

The V end was cut by 2 bases, the J end by 0 bases, with 11 bases between. Germline V gene data show CDR1 as MNHEY and CDR2 as SVGEGT. This CDR3 has 15 amino acids. This clonotype was obtained from a woman aged 60-75 years with active COVID-19. This rearrangement joins TRBV6-2 or TRBV6-3 to TRBJ2-7, with D uncertain. Sample: peripheral blood. The CDR3 sequence is CASSYRRGLSYEQYF. The CDR3 DNA sequence: TGTGCCAGCAGTTACCGTCGTGGCCTCTCCTACGAGCAGTACTTC.